This T cell receptor (beta chain) is from a study of control samples from healthy donors and cancer patients. Profiling relied on immunoSEQ multiplex PCR, and the TCRdb table lists in-frame clones only, not all of them. Of 150,000 or so clones listed, 92% are singletons. After removal of 6 bases from V and 9 bases from J, the junction contained 14 bases not matched to a gene. The CDR3 is made up of 14 amino acids. Germline assignment: CDR1 MDHEN and CDR2 SYDVKM. The chain employs TRBV28 and TRBJ2-7; 7 bases are a match to TRBD1. Material for sequencing was blood. This clonotype was obtained from a woman younger than 45 in good health. CDR3 DNA: TGTGCCAGCAGCCCCGGGACAGCGATCCTCGGGCAGTACTTC. Protein: CASSPGTAILGQYF.